This entry is about one TCR beta chain. Authors' processing steps: Filtering differed, since immunoSEQ gave only junction sequences and no quality scores. The method was immunoSEQ multiplex PCR; TCRdb's version includes in-frame clones alone and lacks a portion of them. V and J calls and clone size are those listed in that table; D and trimming were worked out from the DNA. The sample holds roughly 720,000 clones, less than 95% seen once. These data are taken from a study of shared clonotypes between healthy human individuals. Looking at the study overall: CD4 naive and memory got three plates each, CD8 naive two, CD8 memory one.

The sequencing sample was made of memory CD8+ T cells from PBMCs. Stated subset: CD45RO+ cells pooled with CCR7-negative TemRA cells. This clonotype was sampled from a man aged 18 to 29 in good health. Some clones in this sample may be carry-over from other donors' samples.

The CDR3 is CASSPLVGDYWEQYF. The CDR3 nucleotides read TGTGCCAGCAGTCCCTTGGTCGGGGACTACTGGGAGCAGTACTTC. V gene TRBV27 combines with J gene TRBJ2-7; 7 bases line up with TRBD2. J was trimmed by 7 bases and V by 5 bases; bases with no gene match: 14. CDR1 MNHEY and CDR2 SMNVEV come from the germline V gene (reference sequence). This CDR3 contains 15 residues.